This TCR beta chain was recorded in a study of T cells after yellow fever vaccination. Each CDR3 protein is one row after TCRdb ran MiXCR on the 5' RACE reads. The sample holds under 250,000 distinct CDR3 sequences, around 3.1% seen once. This clonotype was seen ten or more times. The CDR3 contains 15 residues. Germline CDR1 and CDR2: SGHRS and YFSETQ. V was cut by 0 bases and J by 4 bases, with 11 bases left in between. The TCR was taken from a man aged 18 to 29 who received the YFV17D yellow fever vaccine. The specimen comprised CD4+ T cells sorted from PBMCs, sampled 10 days after the yellow fever booster vaccination. J is TRBJ2-1 and V is TRBV5-1, with D maybe TRBD2 (6 bases). The CDR3 is CASSLEGAGYNEQFF. CDR3 DNA sequence: TGCGCCAGCAGCTTGGAGGGTGCGGGGTACAATGAGCAGTTCTTC.